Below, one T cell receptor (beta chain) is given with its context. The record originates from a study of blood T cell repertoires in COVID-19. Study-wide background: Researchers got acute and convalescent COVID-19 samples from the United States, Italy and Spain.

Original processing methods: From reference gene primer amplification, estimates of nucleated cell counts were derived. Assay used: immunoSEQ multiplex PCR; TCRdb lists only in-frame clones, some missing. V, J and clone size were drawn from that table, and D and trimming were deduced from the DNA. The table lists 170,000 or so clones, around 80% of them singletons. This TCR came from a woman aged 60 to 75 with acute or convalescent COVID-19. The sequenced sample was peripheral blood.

The CDR3 DNA is TGTGCCAGCTCATGGGACAGGGCTGGCGGGGAGCTGTTTTTT. Protein: CASSWDRAGGELFF. The J gene is TRBJ2-2, the V gene TRBV18; TRBD1 agrees at 9 bases. V shed 5 bases, J shed 7 bases, and the junction held 5 bases outside the gene matches. The CDR3 sequence is 14 residues long. Germline V lookup: CDR1 KGHSH, CDR2 LQKENI.